Listed below are T cell receptor beta chains from one sample, sequenced in a study of T-cell memory formation after mild COVID-19. MiXCR, run by TCRdb on the 5' RACE reads, gives a single entry per CDR3 protein. The sample has roughly 240,000 distinct CDR3 sequences, about 17% seen once; the top ten hold over 20%. The specimen sequenced was PBMCs or a T cell subset sorted from them (not recorded which). The receptors were sampled from a man aged 18 to 30 who had mild COVID-19 (a few samples of this study predate the infection). Cell type and time point are not known. Each CDR3 is given with its conserved first and last residue. Each record gives: V gene, D gene, clone size, J gene, CDR3 protein, CDR3 DNA. The D gene is left open where the match is weak. Clone size is given for some rows only: seen once, a few or many times, or a class if the clone is expanded.

>TRBV27|TRBD2|.|TRBJ2-1
CASSFLLAGYNEQFF
TGTGCCAGCAGTTTCCTCCTAGCGGGCTACAATGAGCAGTTCTTC
>TRBV6-1|.|.|TRBJ1-3
CASRAAGAGNTIYF
TGTGCCAGCAGGGCGGCAGGGGCTGGAAACACCATATATTTT
>TRBV12-3/TRBV12-4|.|few|TRBJ1-1
CASISAGNPSTEAFF
TGTGCCAGTATCTCGGCCGGAAACCCAAGCACTGAAGCTTTCTTT
>TRBV7-2|.|few|TRBJ2-2
CASSRDGYTGELFF
TGTGCCAGCAGCCGGGACGGATACACCGGGGAGCTGTTTTTT
>TRBV5-1|.|few|TRBJ2-7
CASSLDLWLSEQYF
TGCGCCAGCAGCTTGGACCTGTGGCTGAGCGAGCAGTACTTC
>TRBV12-3/TRBV12-4|TRBD1|few|TRBJ1-2
CASSHRGGIGYTF
TGTGCCAGCAGCCACAGGGGGGGCATTGGCTACACCTTC
>TRBV9|.|few|TRBJ1-1
CASSTGIRDTEAFF
TGTGCCAGCAGCACGGGAATTCGGGACACTGAAGCTTTCTTT
>TRBV5-1|TRBD1|once|TRBJ1-2
CASSSRADRVGGYTF
TGCGCCAGCAGCTCCCGGGCCGACAGGGTGGGCGGCTACACCTTC
>TRBV11-2|.|few|TRBJ1-6
CASSFLTDHSPLHF
TGTGCCAGCAGCTTCCTCACGGACCATTCACCCCTCCACTTT
>TRBV29-1|.|many|TRBJ1-1
CSVVGGRGTEAFF
TGCAGCGTGGTCGGGGGGCGAGGGACTGAAGCTTTCTTT
>TRBV7-2|.|few|TRBJ1-1
CASSLEEGTEAFF
TGTGCCAGCAGCCTAGAGGAGGGCACTGAAGCTTTCTTT
>TRBV4-3|.|few|TRBJ1-1
CASSQGAVTEAFF
TGCGCCAGCAGCCAAGGAGCGGTCACTGAAGCTTTCTTT
>TRBV6-2/TRBV6-3|.|.|TRBJ1-6
CASSYRSPLHF
TGTGCCAGCAGTTATCGTTCACCCCTCCACTTT
>TRBV7-2|.|many|TRBJ2-7
CASSLGQPYEQYF
TGTGCCAGCAGCTTAGGACAGCCCTACGAGCAGTACTTC
>TRBV18|.|few|TRBJ1-5
CASSPQGHSNQPQHF
TGTGCCAGCTCACCCCAGGGTCATAGCAATCAGCCCCAGCATTTT
>TRBV7-2|.|.|TRBJ1-1
CASSQYRGAMNTEAFF
TGTGCCAGCAGCCAATACCGGGGCGCCATGAACACTGAAGCTTTCTTT
>TRBV29-1|TRBD1|.|TRBJ2-1
CSAAQGASYNEQFF
TGCAGCGCTGCTCAGGGGGCTTCCTACAATGAGCAGTTCTTC
>TRBV29-1|.|many|TRBJ2-1
CSVDSRLRGYEQFF
TGCAGCGTTGATTCACGGCTCCGGGGGTATGAGCAGTTCTTC
>TRBV4-3|.|few|TRBJ2-5
CASSQSRVSETQYF
TGCGCCAGCAGCCAATCCCGGGTTTCAGAGACCCAGTACTTC
>TRBV5-1|.|.|TRBJ1-3
CASSLVPGTLGNTIYF
TGCGCCAGCAGCTTGGTGCCCGGGACACTAGGAAACACCATATATTTT
>TRBV7-2|.|few|TRBJ2-3
CASSYAGPPADTQYF
TGTGCCAGCAGCTACGCCGGGCCGCCGGCAGATACGCAGTATTTT
>TRBV11-1|TRBD1|few|TRBJ2-3
CASSLEGARGTDTQYF
TGTGCCAGCAGCTTAGAGGGGGCGCGGGGCACAGATACGCAGTATTTT
>TRBV29-1|.|.|TRBJ2-7
CSVPGAHSYEQYF
TGCAGCGTTCCGGGGGCCCATTCCTACGAGCAGTACTTC
>TRBV5-6|.|.|TRBJ1-1
CASSLDRGSEAFF
TGTGCCAGCAGCTTGGATCGGGGGAGTGAAGCTTTCTTT
>TRBV12-3/TRBV12-4|.|few|TRBJ1-2
CASTASWAGPYGYTF
TGTGCCAGCACCGCTAGTTGGGCAGGCCCCTATGGCTACACCTTC
>TRBV11-2|.|few|TRBJ2-5
CASSLFAGSPGTQYF
TGTGCCAGCAGCTTATTTGCGGGCAGTCCAGGGACCCAGTACTTC
>TRBV7-8|.|.|TRBJ2-1
CASSLAGAPSDNEQFF
TGTGCCAGCAGCTTAGCAGGGGCCCCATCGGACAATGAGCAGTTCTTC
>TRBV12-3/TRBV12-4|TRBD2|.|TRBJ2-1
CASTLSGGEQFF
TGTGCCAGCACTCTTAGCGGGGGTGAGCAGTTCTTC
>TRBV20-1|.|few|TRBJ2-5
CSARDLSPASETQYF
TGCAGTGCTAGAGATCTGTCCCCCGCATCGGAGACCCAGTACTTC
>TRBV7-2|TRBD1|.|TRBJ2-7
CASSPRRDRAYEQYF
TGTGCCAGCAGCCCAAGACGCGACAGGGCTTACGAGCAGTACTTC
>TRBV4-1|.|.|TRBJ2-2
CASSQVPSPGELFF
TGCGCCAGCAGCCAAGTCCCCAGCCCCGGGGAGCTGTTTTTT
>TRBV20-1|.|.|TRBJ2-5
CSARVGALETQYF
TGCAGTGCTAGAGTCGGGGCTCTGGAGACCCAGTACTTC
>TRBV29-1|.|.|TRBJ2-3
CSVATSYYTDTQYF
TGCAGCGTTGCGACTTCCTACTACACAGATACGCAGTATTTT
>TRBV7-2|.|few|TRBJ2-1
CASSLDYSSPYNEQFF
TGTGCCAGCAGCTTAGATTACAGCAGTCCCTACAATGAGCAGTTCTTC
>TRBV12-3/TRBV12-4|.|.|TRBJ2-1
CASRSRDGRYNEQFF
TGTGCCAGCAGGTCCCGGGACGGCAGATACAATGAGCAGTTCTTC
>TRBV5-5|.|few|TRBJ1-4
CASSLLVGGNEKLFF
TGTGCCAGCAGCTTGCTAGTGGGCGGTAATGAAAAACTGTTTTTT
>TRBV20-1|TRBD2|.|TRBJ2-1
CSASGTSGTQGSYNEQFF
TGCAGTGCTTCCGGGACTAGCGGAACCCAGGGCTCCTACAATGAGCAGTTCTTC
>TRBV20-1|.|.|TRBJ1-2
CSAYDSSERGYTF
TGCAGTGCTTACGACAGCTCCGAGCGAGGCTACACCTTC
>TRBV12-3/TRBV12-4|.|many|TRBJ1-2
CASSFPGSFGGYTF
TGTGCCAGCAGTTTTCCAGGGTCCTTCGGCGGCTACACCTTC
>TRBV9|TRBD2|few|TRBJ2-3
CASSVGLAAYTDTQYF
TGTGCCAGCAGCGTAGGACTAGCGGCGTACACAGATACGCAGTATTTT
>TRBV20-1|TRBD1|many|TRBJ2-7
CSARHTGGYEQYF
TGCAGTGCTAGACATACAGGGGGCTACGAGCAGTACTTC
>TRBV20-1|.|few|TRBJ2-3
CSARVGGPDTQYF
TGCAGTGCTAGAGTCGGGGGTCCAGATACGCAGTATTTT
>TRBV6-2/TRBV6-3|.|few|TRBJ2-2
CASSRGWRGLTGELFF
TGTGCCAGCAGTAGGGGTTGGCGGGGGCTCACCGGGGAGCTGTTTTTT
>TRBV4-2|TRBD2|.|TRBJ2-3
CASSPRTSGSTDTQYF
TGTGCCAGCAGCCCCCGGACTAGCGGAAGCACAGATACGCAGTATTTT
>TRBV4-3|.|.|TRBJ2-7
CASSQDLRGRYEQYF
TGCGCCAGCAGCCAAGACTTGCGGGGAAGATACGAGCAGTACTTC
>TRBV19|TRBD2|.|TRBJ2-2
CASTPGTSDTGELFF
TGTGCCAGTACCCCCGGGACTAGCGACACCGGGGAGCTGTTTTTT